These 20 T cell receptor beta chains were sequenced from one sample in a study of shared clonotypes between healthy human individuals. Clones were sequenced by immunoSEQ multiplex PCR, and TCRdb holds only the in-frame ones, with some missing. The sample contains more than 1 million clones, 70% to 80% of which appear only once. Material for sequencing was memory CD4+ T cells from PBMCs. Noted subset: CD45RA-negative fraction. These receptors all stem from a man younger than 35 in good health. Some clones in this sample may be carry-over from other donors' samples.

The J gene is TRBJ2-2, the V gene TRBV5-1, with TRBD1 as a possible D gene (5 bases). In germline, CDR1 is SGHRS, CDR2 YFSETQ. The length of the CDR3 is 15 residues. Trimming left V 0 bases short and J 1 base short, with 7 bases between. In DNA form, the CDR3 reads TGCGCCAGCAGCTTGGATACAGGGAACACCGGGGAGCTGTTTTTT. Translated, it gives CASSLDTGNTGELFF.

Only one count was recorded for this clone. The V call is TRBV11-2, the J call TRBJ1-3; possibly TRBD1 for D (6 bases). Germline CDR1 is SGHAT and CDR2 is FQNNGV. V was trimmed by 5 bases and J by 3 bases, leaving 20 bases between them. The CDR3 has 17 amino acids. DNA for the CDR3: TGTGCCAGCAGCCCGGTTAAGGCGGGGGCGCGTGGAAACACCATATATTTT. Amino acids: CASSPVKAGARGNTIYF.

CDR3 protein: CASSWKWDRGPSSYEQYF. CDR3 coding DNA: TGTGCCAGCAGTTGGAAATGGGACAGGGGCCCGAGCTCCTACGAGCAGTACTTC. J is TRBJ2-7 and V is TRBV28, with 10 bases fitting TRBD1. Germline CDR1 and CDR2: MDHEN and SYDVKM. Trimming removed 4 bases from V and 0 bases from J; junction bases left unmatched: 12. The CDR3 has 18 amino acids.

This clone came up once. As DNA, the CDR3 is TGTGCCAGCAGTTTGTACAGAAGTGTATACAATGAGCAGTTCTTC. Its protein is CASSLYRSVYNEQFF. The chain uses TRBV27 and TRBJ2-1; D is unresolved. The CDR3 is made up of 15 amino acids. From germline, CDR1 is MNHEY and CDR2 SMNVEV (reference sequence). Deletions cut 3 bases from V and 4 bases from J, with 13 bases between.

This chain uses TRBV29-1 with TRBJ2-1, with D uncertain. Per the germline V gene, CDR1 is SQVTM and CDR2 is ANQGSEA. This CDR3 is 12 amino acids long. Trimming left V 5 bases short and J 10 bases short, with 15 bases between. CDR3 DNA sequence: TGCAGCGTTTTTGTCAGCTTGAGGGAGCAGTTCTTC. Its translation: CSVFVSLREQFF.

About this clone: A much larger clone lies a single base off, so this may be a read error. Other DNA sequences in the sample encode the same CDR3. The V gene is TRBV7-2, the J gene TRBJ2-4, with D unclear. V lost 3 bases, J lost 0 bases, and 6 bases lay in between. Germline V gene sequence: CDR1 SGHTA, CDR2 FQGNSA. The CDR3 spans 14 residues. Written as DNA, the CDR3 is TGTGCCAGCAGCTTGGGTCTAGCCAAAAACATTCAGTACTTC. Amino acid sequence: CASSLGLAKNIQYF.

The chain combines TRBV6-1 with TRBJ1-2; D uncertain. The germline V gene encodes CDR1 MNHNS and CDR2 SASEGT. V lost 1 base and J 3 bases, leaving 9 bases between the germline ends. The CDR3 is 14 amino acids. CDR3 coding DNA: TGTGCCAGCAGTGAAGGCCCAGACTACTATGGCTACACCTTC. Translated, it gives CASSEGPDYYGYTF.

The chain combines TRBV5-1 with TRBJ2-6; either TRBD1 or TRBD2 may supply D (5 bases each). The CDR3 has 19 amino acids. The V end was cut by 3 bases, the J end by 0 bases, with 19 bases between. Germline V CDR1 and CDR2: SGHRS, YFSETQ. CDR3: CASSWTHRDGPSGANVLTF. The DNA of the CDR3 is TGCGCCAGCAGCTGGACGCACCGGGACGGCCCCTCTGGGGCCAACGTCCTGACTTTC.

A single count supports this clone. V is TRBV2 and J is TRBJ1-3, with D possibly being TRBD1 (6 bases). There are 16 residues in the CDR3. Between the trimmed V and J ends, which lost 4 bases and 3 bases, there was a span of 16 bases. The germline V gene has CDR1 SNHLY and CDR2 FYNNEI. CDR3 in amino acids: CASSGGAPRGGNTIYF. The CDR3, as DNA: TGTGCCAGCAGTGGGGGGGCACCTCGGGGTGGAAACACCATATATTTT.

The CDR3 DNA sequence: TGTGCCAGCACCCCCGGACTCCTCCGCTACACCTTC. It is translated as CASTPGLLRYTF. V usage is TRBV6-5 and J usage is TRBJ1-2, with D unresolved. Trimming stripped 7 bases from V and 9 bases from J, with 15 bases between. The CDR3 spans 12 residues. Germline CDR1 reads MNHEY; CDR2 reads SVGAGI.

The chain couples TRBV5-1 to TRBJ1-2; 8 bases agree with TRBD1. The CDR3 length is 15 residues. Germline V gene lookup returns CDR1 SGHRS and CDR2 YFSETQ. Germline trimming cut 4 bases from V and 4 bases from J; bases unmatched to any gene: 9. The CDR3 coding sequence is TGCGCCAGCAGCCGTGGACAGGGTAACTCCTATGGCTACACCTTC. Its protein product is CASSRGQGNSYGYTF.

On this clone itself: A much larger clone differs from this one at a single base, so this may be a read error. This CDR3 is also generated by other DNA sequences in the sample. V is TRBV29-1 and J is TRBJ1-4, with D perhaps TRBD1 (5 bases). Germline CDR1 SQVTM, CDR2 ANQGSEA. CDR3 size: 14 residues. V lost 6 bases to trimming and J lost 4 bases, with 15 bases between them. The DNA for the CDR3 is TGCAGCGTAGGGCGGGGGGGAGATAATGAAAAACTGTTTTTT. Translation gives CSVGRGGDNEKLFF.

V is TRBV5-1 and J is TRBJ1-3; D uncertain. CDR1 and CDR2 (germline): SGHRS, YFSETQ. The CDR3 contains 13 residues. V lost 5 bases, J lost 0 bases, and 6 bases lay in between. CDR3 bases: TGCGCCAGCAGGAGCAGCTCTGGAAACACCATATATTTT. Protein sequence: CASRSSSGNTIYF.

This chain links TRBV6-4 with TRBJ1-1; no clear D gene. Germline loops: CDR1 MRHNA, CDR2 SNTAGT. V was clipped by 4 bases and J by 1 base, with 7 bases between them. The CDR3 is made up of 13 amino acids. The CDR3 is CASSVTSNTEAFF. CDR3 nucleotides: TGTGCCAGCAGTGTAACGTCGAACACTGAAGCTTTCTTT.

The rearrangement uses TRBV11-2 and TRBJ2-7; unclear D gene. Per germline, CDR1 SGHAT and CDR2 FQNNGV. The CDR3 length is 14 residues. The V and J ends lost 1 base and 3 bases respectively, with 10 bases between them. The CDR3: CASSLGVGDYEQYF. Here the CDR3 DNA reads TGTGCCAGCAGCTTAGGCGTAGGCGACTACGAGCAGTACTTC.

This chain uses TRBV10-3 with TRBJ2-4; tentative D call: TRBD1 (5 bases). Per germline, CDR1 ENHRY and CDR2 SYGVKD. Trimming removed 7 bases from V and 2 bases from J, with 6 bases in between. This CDR3 region has 12 residues. The CDR3 spells CAIKGTKNIQYF. DNA for the CDR3: TGTGCCATCAAGGGGACCAAAAACATTCAGTACTTC.

The chain has TRBV7-9 and TRBJ2-1; 7 nucleotides line up with TRBD2. CDR1 and CDR2 from the germline V gene are SEHNR and FQNEAQ (reference sequence). This CDR3 has 15 amino acids. The V and J ends lost 2 bases and 6 bases, in that order; junction bases with no gene match: 7. The CDR3 bases are TGTGCCAGCAGCTTACTCTCCGGGAGGAGCAATGAGCAGTTCTTC. Amino acids: CASSLLSGRSNEQFF.

This sequence joins TRBV9 and TRBJ2-1; 7 nucleotides align to TRBD1. The V segment lost 0 bases and the J segment 4 bases; nucleotides outside the gene matches: 7. Germline V gene sequence: CDR1 SGDLS, CDR2 YYNGEE. The CDR3 covers 16 residues. The CDR3 loop is CASSVGGTVSYNEQFF. The CDR3 coding sequence is TGTGCCAGCAGCGTAGGGGGGACAGTTTCTTACAATGAGCAGTTCTTC. Using reference TRBV9 and TRBJ2-1 for the parts outside the CDR3, the full variable domain is DSGVTQTPKHLITATGQRVTLRCSPRSGDLSVYWYQQSLDQGLQFLIQYYNGEERAKGNILERFSAQQFPDLHSELNLSSLELGDSALYFCASSVGGTVSYNEQFFGPGTRLTVL.

This clone was detected only once. The V and J genes are TRBV7-3 and TRBJ2-5; a weak D match, TRBD2 (5 bases). This CDR3 is 14 amino acids long. The V gene lost 4 bases and the J gene lost 3 bases, with 12 bases spanning the gap. Germline values: CDR1 SGHTA, CDR2 FQGTGA. This CDR3 reads CASSSGSREETQYF. The CDR3 region has the DNA TGTGCCAGCAGCTCGGGATCGAGGGAAGAGACCCAGTACTTC.

As for this clone: This sample also contains other DNA sequences that code for the same CDR3. The chain links TRBV20-1 to TRBJ2-7; D perhaps matches TRBD1 (6 bases). Germline CDR1 and CDR2: DFQATT and SNEGSKA (reference sequence). CDR3 size: 11 residues. Trimming shortened V by 5 bases and J by 5 bases, and 10 bases separated the two germline ends. The CDR3 sequence is CSASRGNEQYF. CDR3 nucleotides: TGCAGTGCTTCTAGGGGGAACGAGCAGTACTTC.